This T cell receptor (beta chain) was documented in a study of cytomegalovirus exposure and HLA in healthy donors. Across the study: Unique TCR beta sequences numbering 120 million or so came from 150 million to 200 million T cells in an earlier analysis. A preliminary data release comprised around 85 million unique TCRs obtained from HLA-typed donors.

Trimming cost V 6 bases and J 0 bases; bases outside gene matches: 5. Germline V lookup: CDR1 KGHSH, CDR2 LQKENI. This CDR3 is 15 amino acids long. Primers included in the PCR were 60 Vbeta and 13 Jbeta primers. Assay: immunoSEQ multiplex PCR; the TCRdb copy retains only in-frame clones and omits some. In the table there are about 130,000 clones, 79% of which are singletons. Turning to this clone: The antigen is undetermined.

Overall study findings and caveats: In an earlier analysis, about 87% or about 30%: the productive usage of most TCR beta V segments. Sequencing probably produced one cluster of sequence variants that were highly shared.

This TCR was recovered from a man aged 18 to 29 in good health and CMV-seronegative. The sequenced sample was PBMCs. The chain links TRBV18 to TRBJ1-5, with 7 bases identical to TRBD1. As DNA, the CDR3 is TGTGCCAGCTCGTCGGGACAGCTTAGCAATCAGCCCCAGCATTTT. It codes for CASSSGQLSNQPQHF.